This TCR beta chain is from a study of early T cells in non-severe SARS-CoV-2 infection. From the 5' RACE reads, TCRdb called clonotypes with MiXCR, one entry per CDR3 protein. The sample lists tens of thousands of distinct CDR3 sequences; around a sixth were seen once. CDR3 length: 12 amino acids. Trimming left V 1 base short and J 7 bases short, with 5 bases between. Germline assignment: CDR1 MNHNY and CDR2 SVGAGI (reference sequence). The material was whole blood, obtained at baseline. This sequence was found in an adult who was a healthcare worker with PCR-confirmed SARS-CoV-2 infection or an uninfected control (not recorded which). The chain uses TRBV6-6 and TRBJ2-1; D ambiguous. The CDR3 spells CASSYLENEQFF. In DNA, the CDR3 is TGTGCCAGCAGTTACTTGGAGAATGAGCAGTTCTTC.